The 21 T cell receptor beta chains below all came from one sample that was sequenced in a study of blood T cell repertoires in COVID-19. This table comes from immunoSEQ multiplex PCR, and its TCRdb copy is limited to in-frame clones, with some not included. Of approximately 210,000 clones in the sample, about 85% were seen once. The sequenced sample was peripheral blood. These TCRs come from a man aged 55 to 69 with COVID-19, enrolled during active disease.

This clone appeared a single time. J is TRBJ1-4 and V is TRBV2, with D possibly TRBD1 on 5 matching bases. The CDR3 has 14 amino acids. CDR1 and CDR2 from the germline V gene are SNHLY and FYNNEI. The V gene lost 6 bases and the J gene lost 5 bases, with 13 bases spanning the gap. The CDR3 DNA reads as TGTGCCAGCAGGGTCCGGGACTCGAATGAAAAACTGTTTTTT. Residues: CASRVRDSNEKLFF.

This clone was counted once. The CDR3 nucleotides are TGTGCCAGCAGCTTGGGACAGCGAAGCACTGAAGCTTTCTTT. The encoded protein is CASSLGQRSTEAFF. The chain combines TRBV5-6 with TRBJ1-1, with D possibly being TRBD1 (5 bases). V lost 0 bases and J lost 4, with 10 bases in between. This CDR3 is built from 14 residues. The germline V gene encodes CDR1 SGHDT and CDR2 YYEEEE.

V is TRBV6-5 and J is TRBJ1-1, with D possibly TRBD1 on 5 matching bases. Germline values: CDR1 MNHEY, CDR2 SVGAGI. The CDR3 runs to 14 residues. The ends were cut back, 4 bases at V and 4 bases at J, with 13 bases in the middle. The CDR3 nucleotides read TGTGCCAGCAGTTCCGGGGGGGAAAGCACTGAAGCTTTCTTT. Its translation is CASSSGGESTEAFF.

The V call is TRBV5-1, the J call TRBJ2-1; 8 bases are a match to TRBD1. The V and J ends lost 1 base and 4 bases, in that order; junction bases with no gene match: 4. Germline CDR1 and CDR2: SGHRS and YFSETQ. The CDR3 is 15 residues long. This chain's CDR3 is CASSLTGQEYNEQFF. As DNA, the CDR3 is TGCGCCAGCAGCTTGACGGGACAGGAGTACAATGAGCAGTTCTTC.

This clone was observed a handful of times. The sample holds other DNA sequences that translate to the same CDR3. This chain connects TRBV6-2 or TRBV6-3 to TRBJ1-1; D is unresolved. From germline, CDR1 is MNHEY and CDR2 SVGEGT. This CDR3 contains 13 residues. V gave up 5 bases and J gave up 1 base, with 8 bases separating them. CDR3 in amino acids: CASSIIPNTEAFF. DNA for the CDR3: TGTGCCAGCAGTATCATCCCGAACACTGAAGCTTTCTTT.

In its sample, this clone was seen a few times. This chain uses TRBV6-5 with TRBJ2-1; 10 nucleotides align to TRBD1. This CDR3 is 15 amino acids long. The V and J ends lost 6 bases and 5 bases, in that order; junction bases with no gene match: 7. Per germline, CDR1 MNHEY and CDR2 SVGAGI. CDR3 residues: CASRAGGTGDNEQFF. Here the CDR3 DNA reads TGTGCCAGCAGGGCCGGGGGGACAGGGGACAATGAGCAGTTCTTC.

The chain joins TRBV5-4 to TRBJ2-7; 7 bases line up with TRBD1. Germline V gives CDR1 SGHNT, CDR2 YYREEE (reference sequence). V lost 2 bases and J lost 2; bases outside the gene matches: 4. The CDR3 is 14 amino acids. Here the CDR3 DNA reads TGTGCCAGCAGCTTAACCGGGACAGCCTACGAGCAGTACTTC. Amino acid sequence: CASSLTGTAYEQYF.

The chain links TRBV20-1 to TRBJ2-3; 7 nucleotides align to TRBD2. Trimming removed 3 bases from V and 1 base from J; junction bases left unmatched: 4. The CDR3 consists of 14 residues. The germline V gene has CDR1 DFQATT and CDR2 SNEGSKA (reference sequence). The CDR3 sequence is CSASTGGGTDTQYF. The DNA of the CDR3 is TGCAGTGCTAGTACGGGAGGAGGCACAGATACGCAGTATTTT.

This chain uses TRBV14 with TRBJ2-5, with 9 bases fitting TRBD1. The germline V gene encodes CDR1 SGHDN and CDR2 FVKESK. V shed 6 bases, J shed 1 base, and the junction held 3 bases outside the gene matches. The CDR3 consists of 14 residues. DNA for the CDR3: TGTGCCAGCAGGGGACAGGGCGCCCAAGAGACCCAGTACTTC. The encoded protein is CASRGQGAQETQYF.

The chain uses TRBV6-5 and TRBJ2-1; TRBD1 agrees at 7 bases. This CDR3 is built from 14 residues. V dropped 7 bases and J dropped 0; count of bases not matched to a gene: 3. In germline, CDR1 is MNHEY, CDR2 SVGAGI. The CDR3 DNA is TGTGCCAGCACCTGGGACAGCTCCTACAATGAGCAGTTCTTC. Translating gives CASTWDSSYNEQFF.

V is TRBV19 and J is TRBJ2-1, with 12 nucleotides matching TRBD2. This CDR3 comprises 15 residues. V was pared by 6 bases and J by 3 bases, with 3 bases of the junction left unmatched. Germline CDR1 reads LNHDA; CDR2 reads SQIVND (reference sequence). The CDR3 sequence: CASRTSGSVYNEQFF. The CDR3 region has the DNA TGTGCCAGTAGGACTAGCGGGAGCGTCTACAATGAGCAGTTCTTC.

This clone was recorded only once. The CDR3 nucleotides read TGCAGCGTGGCCACTACTCACTTCGGGGACGGGGGTAAAGTTGTCCCCGGGGAGCTGTTTTTT. This gives the protein CSVATTHFGDGGKVVPGELFF. The V gene is TRBV29-1, the J gene TRBJ2-2, with D possibly being TRBD2 (6 bases). CDR3 length equals 21 residues. CDR1 SQVTM and CDR2 ANQGSEA come from the germline V gene. V was clipped by 6 bases and J by 6 bases, with 38 bases between them.

The V and J genes are TRBV5-1 and TRBJ2-1, with 9 bases lining up with TRBD2. V trimming: 0 bases; J trimming: 7 bases; junction bases outside the gene matches: 11. The CDR3 runs 17 residues. Germline V gene data show CDR1 as SGHRS and CDR2 as YFSETQ. CDR3: CASSLAGGTSRGNEQFF. Written as DNA, the CDR3 is TGCGCCAGCAGCTTGGCCGGCGGGACTAGCAGAGGAAATGAGCAGTTCTTC.

The chain combines TRBV7-2 with TRBJ1-4; 9 bases line up with TRBD1. The length of the CDR3 is 17 residues. The J segment lost 3 bases and the V segment lost 5 bases, leaving 10 bases of the junction unmatched. In germline, CDR1 is SGHTA, CDR2 FQGNSA. CDR3: CASSATTGGYANEKLFF. The CDR3 nucleotides are TGTGCCAGCAGCGCCACGACAGGGGGGTATGCTAATGAAAAACTGTTTTTT.

This rearrangement joins TRBV19 to TRBJ1-1; maybe TRBD1 (6 bases). Trimming removed 2 bases from V and 4 bases from J, with 8 bases in between. The CDR3 length is 13 residues. The germline CDR1 and CDR2 sequences are LNHDA and SQIVND (reference sequence). Written as DNA, the CDR3 is TGTGCCAGTAGTATACAGGGGAGCACTGAAGCTTTCTTT. Translated: CASSIQGSTEAFF.

This clone was seen just once. The chain employs TRBV27 and TRBJ1-1; weak D call: TRBD1 (5 bases). Germline-derived CDR1 and CDR2 are MNHEY and SMNVEV (reference sequence). V lost 5 bases and J 0 bases, leaving 10 bases between the germline ends. This CDR3 comprises 14 residues. CDR3 bases: TGTGCCAGCAGTCGGGAGGGACTGAACACTGAAGCTTTCTTT. Protein: CASSREGLNTEAFF.

This clone was seen just once. This sequence joins TRBV6-5 and TRBJ1-1; D not certain. Trimming stripped 8 bases from V and 4 bases from J, with 14 bases between. The germline CDR1 and CDR2 sequences are MNHEY and SVGAGI. The CDR3 length is 13 residues. Written as DNA, the CDR3 is TGTGCCAGCCGGTTTCGGGGAACCACTGAAGCTTTCTTT. Protein sequence: CASRFRGTTEAFF.

The CDR3 loop reads CASSYSLYGYTF. The CDR3 bases are TGTGCCAGCAGTTACAGTCTCTATGGCTACACCTTC. The chain has TRBV3-1 (or the pseudogene TRBV3-2) and TRBJ1-2; no firm D call. Germline lookup yields CDR1 LGHDT and CDR2 YNNKEL (reference sequence). The CDR3 sequence is 12 residues long. V lost 6 bases and J 4 bases, leaving 9 bases between the germline ends.

The V gene is TRBV5-1, the J gene TRBJ2-7, with a possible D match to TRBD1 (5 bases). In germline, CDR1 is SGHRS, CDR2 YFSETQ. The CDR3 is made up of 15 amino acids. V lost 1 base, J lost 0 bases, and 11 bases lay in between. The CDR3 loop reads CASSLLGDSSYEQYF. For the CDR3, the DNA is TGCGCCAGCAGCTTGTTAGGGGATAGCTCCTACGAGCAGTACTTC.

With regard to this clone: This CDR3 is also generated by other DNA sequences in the sample. V gene TRBV9 combines with J gene TRBJ2-5, with 7 bases matching TRBD2. The CDR3 loop spans 14 amino acids. Per the germline V gene, CDR1 is SGDLS and CDR2 is YYNGEE. Unmatched junction bases numbered 1, after V lost 0 bases and J lost 2 bases. CDR3 sequence: CASSVDGGQETQYF. The CDR3 coding sequence is TGTGCCAGCAGCGTAGACGGGGGGCAAGAGACCCAGTACTTC.

The chain combines TRBV3-1 (or the pseudogene TRBV3-2) with TRBJ1-2; a possible D gene is TRBD1 (6 bases). The CDR3 runs 17 residues. CDR1 is LGHDT, CDR2 YNNKEL, per germline (reference sequence). V was pared by 4 bases and J by 4 bases, with 22 bases between. CDR3 bases: TGTGCCAGCAGCCGTGGAAGTCCGCTAGGGGGGGGCTATGGCTACACCTTC. Protein: CASSRGSPLGGGYGYTF.